The next 19 T cell receptor beta chains were all read from a single sample in a study of T cell responses to AZD1222 COVID-19 vaccine. Some clones are missing from TCRdb's copy, which holds only in-frame ones; the method was immunoSEQ multiplex PCR. Of approximately 84,000 clones in the sample, over 75% were seen once. The sample here was peripheral blood, taken on day 0 of AZD1222 vaccination. Receptors were obtained from an adult in good health.

The rearrangement joins TRBV2 to TRBJ2-2; no definite D call. Germline CDR1 SNHLY, CDR2 FYNNEI. The CDR3 extends over 15 amino acids. The V end lost 0 bases, the J end lost 1 base, and 6 bases lay between the germline ends. In nucleotides, the CDR3 is TGTGCCAGCAGTGAAGCGCTTCAGAACACCGGGGAGCTGTTTTTT. Its protein is CASSEALQNTGELFF.

The genes are TRBV4-1 and TRBJ2-7; D is possibly TRBD1 (6 bases). This CDR3 region has 16 residues. The germline CDR1 and CDR2 sequences are MGHRA and YSYEKL. V lost 2 bases and J lost 6, with 20 bases in between. CDR3 in amino acids: CASSQPAFRDTGEQYF. CDR3 DNA sequence: TGCGCCAGCAGCCAACCGGCCTTTCGGGACACAGGCGAGCAGTACTTC.

This chain joins TRBV7-9 and TRBJ2-7; D perhaps matches TRBD2 (6 bases). Germline-derived CDR1 and CDR2 are SEHNR and FQNEAQ (reference sequence). The V and J ends lost 4 bases and 2 bases respectively, with 18 bases between them. This CDR3 comprises 16 residues. CDR3 protein: CASSYGEVRTPYEQYF. The CDR3 nucleotides are TGTGCCAGCAGCTATGGGGAGGTCAGAACCCCCTACGAGCAGTACTTC.

V gene TRBV28 combines with J gene TRBJ1-1; the D is unclear. From germline, CDR1 is MDHEN and CDR2 SYDVKM. V was pared by 2 bases and J by 7 bases, with 11 bases between. The CDR3 is 13 residues long. The CDR3 DNA sequence: TGTGCCAGCAGTTTACCCTCCGGATATGAAGCTTTCTTT. It translates to CASSLPSGYEAFF.

This chain uses TRBV7-2 with TRBJ2-5; 9 nucleotides line up with TRBD2. Germline loops: CDR1 SGHTA, CDR2 FQGNSA. The trim removed 1 base at V and 3 bases at J, leaving 6 bases unmatched. The CDR3 has 16 residues. The CDR3 DNA sequence: TGTGCCAGCAGCTTAGTTGGGCGGGAGGGCAAAGAGACCCAGTACTTC. It specifies CASSLVGREGKETQYF.

The chain joins TRBV7-9 to TRBJ1-1, with D perhaps matching TRBD1 (6 bases). Germline V gene sequence: CDR1 SEHNR, CDR2 FQNEAQ (reference sequence). Between the trimmed V and J ends, which lost 5 bases and 6 bases, there was a span of 7 bases. CDR3 size: 11 residues. The CDR3 loop reads CASSDRSEAFF. The DNA of the CDR3 is TGTGCCAGCAGCGACAGGTCTGAAGCTTTCTTT.

This chain connects TRBV5-1 to TRBJ2-1; D might be TRBD2 (5 bases). This CDR3 has 14 amino acids. V was pared by 0 bases and J by 10 bases, with 14 bases between. Germline V gene sequence: CDR1 SGHRS, CDR2 YFSETQ. In nucleotides, the CDR3 is TGCGCCAGCAGCTTGGCGAGCCCCCGGGGAGAGCAGTTCTTC. Translating gives CASSLASPRGEQFF.

The rearrangement uses TRBV5-1 and TRBJ2-7; D not certain. The CDR3 extends over 14 amino acids. Germline V lookup: CDR1 SGHRS, CDR2 YFSETQ. Trimming removed 0 bases at V and 0 bases at J, with 7 bases between. CDR3: CASSLARSSYEQYF. The CDR3 DNA sequence: TGCGCCAGCAGCTTGGCTAGGAGCTCCTACGAGCAGTACTTC.

V and J are TRBV19 and TRBJ1-5, with D perhaps TRBD1 (6 bases). The V and J ends lost 4 bases and 3 bases respectively, with 10 bases between them. Germline V gives CDR1 LNHDA, CDR2 SQIVND (reference sequence). The CDR3 is 14 amino acids. CDR3 DNA: TGTGCCAGTAGTACCACAGGGAACAATCAGCCCCAGCATTTT. Residues: CASSTTGNNQPQHF. The full variable domain, rest sourced from reference TRBV19 and TRBJ1-5, is DGGITQSPKYLFRKEGQNVTLSCEQNLNHDAMYWYRQDPGQGLRLIYYSQIVNDFQKGDIAEGYSVSREKKESFPLTVTSAQKNPTAFYLCASSTTGNNQPQHFGDGTRLSIL.

The gene calls are TRBV28 and TRBJ1-5; D is perhaps TRBD1 (6 bases). The V end lost 2 bases, the J end lost 7 bases, and 9 bases lay between the germline ends. Germline V gene lookup returns CDR1 MDHEN and CDR2 SYDVKM. The CDR3 is 13 amino acids. CDR3 region: CASSLPGVQPQHF. The CDR3 DNA reads as TGTGCCAGCAGTTTACCAGGGGTGCAGCCCCAGCATTTT.

V usage is TRBV20-1 and J usage is TRBJ1-5; D is undetermined. The V end was cut by 6 bases, the J end by 5 bases, with 8 bases between. In germline, CDR1 is DFQATT, CDR2 SNEGSKA (reference sequence). The CDR3 is 11 amino acids. The CDR3 loop is CSARADQPQHF. The CDR3 DNA reads as TGCAGTGCCCGTGCCGATCAGCCCCAGCATTTT.

The V and J genes are TRBV5-4 and TRBJ2-1; 11 bases are a match to TRBD2. CDR3 length equals 20 residues. Germline CDR1 SGHNT, CDR2 YYREEE (reference sequence). The V and J ends lost 0 bases and 3 bases, in that order; junction bases with no gene match: 14. The DNA of the CDR3 is TGTGCCAGCAGCTTGGAAAGCGGTCTCGGACTAGCGGGCGTCTACAATGAGCAGTTCTTC. Translated, it gives CASSLESGLGLAGVYNEQFF.

The rearrangement joins TRBV12-3 or TRBV12-4 to TRBJ2-5; D uncertain. Trimming removed 5 bases from V and 2 bases from J, with 6 bases in between. This CDR3 is built from 12 residues. The CDR3 DNA reads TGTGCCAGCAGTCTGACTCAAGAGACCCAGTACTTC. It encodes CASSLTQETQYF.

The chain couples TRBV6-2 or TRBV6-3 to TRBJ2-5; D uncertain. Germline CDR1 MNHEY, CDR2 SVGEGT. The CDR3 totals 13 residues. The ends were cut back, 2 bases at V and 2 bases at J, with 6 bases in the middle. The CDR3 loop reads CASSYTRQETQYF. The CDR3 bases are TGTGCCAGCAGTTACACCAGGCAAGAGACCCAGTACTTC.

V and J are TRBV19 and TRBJ2-3; 7 positions match TRBD2. Trimming removed 10 bases from V and 0 bases from J; junction bases left unmatched: 7. The CDR3 loop spans 14 amino acids. The germline V gene has CDR1 LNHDA and CDR2 SQIVND (reference sequence). The CDR3 DNA reads TGTGCCACTCGGCTAGCGGCTAGCACAGATACGCAGTATTTT. It translates to CATRLAASTDTQYF. Looking up the rest from reference TRBV19 and TRBJ2-3 gives the full variable domain: DGGITQSPKYLFRKEGQNVTLSCEQNLNHDAMYWYRQDPGQGLRLIYYSQIVNDFQKGDIAEGYSVSREKKESFPLTVTSAQKNPTAFYLCATRLAASTDTQYFGPGTRLTVL.

V usage is TRBV7-9 and J usage is TRBJ1-2; D gene uncertain. CDR1 and CDR2 (germline): SEHNR, FQNEAQ (reference sequence). The germline V and J ends were trimmed by 3 bases and 4 bases, with 6 bases remaining between them. The CDR3 extends over 12 amino acids. The CDR3, as DNA: TGTGCCAGCAGCTTGGGTCCCTATGGCTACACCTTC. This codes for CASSLGPYGYTF.

The genes are TRBV25-1 and TRBJ2-5, with TRBD2 identical over 7 bases. Germline V lookup: CDR1 MGHDK, CDR2 SYGVNS. The V gene end was trimmed by 2 bases and the J gene end by 8 bases; junction bases not matched to a gene: 11. This CDR3 spans 15 amino acids. The CDR3 spells CASSENPSGTGTQYF. CDR3 sequence (DNA): TGTGCCAGCAGTGAAAACCCCAGCGGGACGGGCACCCAGTACTTC.

This chain uses TRBV9 with TRBJ2-1; 10 positions match TRBD1. CDR3 length: 16 residues. Germline CDR1 and CDR2: SGDLS and YYNGEE. The V and J ends lost 4 bases and 4 bases, in that order; junction bases with no gene match: 8. The CDR3 here is CASSPDGTGVYNEQFF. The CDR3 DNA follows: TGTGCCAGCAGCCCGGATGGGACAGGGGTTTACAATGAGCAGTTCTTC.

The V gene is TRBV5-5, the J gene TRBJ2-7; TRBD1 aligns across 7 bases. The V segment lost 4 bases and the J segment 3 bases; nucleotides outside the gene matches: 10. The CDR3 sequence is 15 residues long. Germline-derived CDR1 and CDR2 are SGHKS and YYEKEE (reference sequence). The CDR3 coding sequence is TGTGCCAGCAGCCCACGGGCACAGGGGCTCTACGAGCAGTACTTC. Residues: CASSPRAQGLYEQYF.